This TCR beta chain was found in a study of shared clonotypes between healthy human individuals. The CDR3 totals 13 residues. The ends were cut back, 1 base at V and 6 bases at J, with 7 bases in the middle. CDR1 and CDR2 (germline): SGHAT, FQNNGV. TCRdb's copy holds only in-frame clones and misses some; the assay was immunoSEQ multiplex PCR. The sample holds fewer than 2.5 million clones, approximately 94% seen once. Findings of the study overall: Blood was the only sampled material, and tissue repertoires likely differ. Richness estimates generally favored naive over memory subsets. Donor clonotype sharing was expected to depend on sequencing depth.

In the case of this clone: Its antigen is unidentified.

What was sequenced was naive CD4+ T cells from PBMCs. Described subset: CD45RA+ positively selected. The rearrangement joins TRBV11-2 to TRBJ1-5, with unresolved D. The TCR was taken from a man younger than 35 in good health. Some clones in this sample may be carry-over from other donors' samples. CDR3 DNA: TGTGCCAGCAGCTTAGTTCTGGGTCAGCCCCAGCATTTT. It specifies CASSLVLGQPQHF.